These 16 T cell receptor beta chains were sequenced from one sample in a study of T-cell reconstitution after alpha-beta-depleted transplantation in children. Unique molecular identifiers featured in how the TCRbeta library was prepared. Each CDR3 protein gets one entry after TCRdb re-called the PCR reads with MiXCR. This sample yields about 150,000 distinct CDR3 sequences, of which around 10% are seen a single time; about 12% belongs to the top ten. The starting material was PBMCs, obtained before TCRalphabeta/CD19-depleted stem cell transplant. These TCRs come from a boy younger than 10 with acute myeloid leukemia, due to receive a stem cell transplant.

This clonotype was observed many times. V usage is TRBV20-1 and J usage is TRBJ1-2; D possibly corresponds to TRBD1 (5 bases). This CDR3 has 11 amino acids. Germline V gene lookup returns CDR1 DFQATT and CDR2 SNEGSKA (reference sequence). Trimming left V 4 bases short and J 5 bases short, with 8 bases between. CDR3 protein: CSAMAGYGYTF. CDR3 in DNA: TGCAGTGCTATGGCAGGGTATGGCTACACCTTC.

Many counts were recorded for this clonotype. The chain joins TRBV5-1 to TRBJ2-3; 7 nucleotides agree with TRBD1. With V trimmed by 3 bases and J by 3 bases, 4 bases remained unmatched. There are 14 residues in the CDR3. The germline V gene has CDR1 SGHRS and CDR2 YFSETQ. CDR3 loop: CASSSQTGTDTQYF. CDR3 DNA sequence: TGCGCCAGCAGCTCGCAGACAGGGACAGATACGCAGTATTTT.

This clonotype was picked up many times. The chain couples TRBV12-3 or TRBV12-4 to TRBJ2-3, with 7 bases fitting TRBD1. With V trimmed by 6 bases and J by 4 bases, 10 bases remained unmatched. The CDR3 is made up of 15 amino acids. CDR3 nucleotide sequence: TGTGCCAGCAGCGAGACAGGGCTGGGCGCAGATACGCAGTATTTT. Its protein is CASSETGLGADTQYF.

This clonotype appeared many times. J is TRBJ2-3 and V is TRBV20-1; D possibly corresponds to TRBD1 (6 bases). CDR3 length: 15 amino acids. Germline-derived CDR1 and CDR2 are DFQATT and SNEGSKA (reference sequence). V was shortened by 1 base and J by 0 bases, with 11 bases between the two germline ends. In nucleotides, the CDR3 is TGCAGTGCTAGAGTTACAGGGTCCAGCACAGATACGCAGTATTTT. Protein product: CSARVTGSSTDTQYF.

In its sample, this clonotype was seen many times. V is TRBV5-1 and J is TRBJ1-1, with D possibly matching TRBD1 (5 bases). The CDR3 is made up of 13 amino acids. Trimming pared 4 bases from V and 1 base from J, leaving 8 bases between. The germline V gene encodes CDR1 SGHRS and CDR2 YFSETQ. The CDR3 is CASSRQRNTEAFF. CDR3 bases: TGCGCCAGCAGCAGACAGAGGAACACTGAAGCTTTCTTT.

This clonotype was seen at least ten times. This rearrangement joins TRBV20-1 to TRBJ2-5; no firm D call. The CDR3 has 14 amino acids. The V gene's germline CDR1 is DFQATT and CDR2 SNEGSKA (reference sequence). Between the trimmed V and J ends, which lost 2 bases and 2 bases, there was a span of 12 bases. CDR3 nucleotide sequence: TGCAGTGCTAGATCAGTATCAATACAAGAGACCCAGTACTTC. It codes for CSARSVSIQETQYF.

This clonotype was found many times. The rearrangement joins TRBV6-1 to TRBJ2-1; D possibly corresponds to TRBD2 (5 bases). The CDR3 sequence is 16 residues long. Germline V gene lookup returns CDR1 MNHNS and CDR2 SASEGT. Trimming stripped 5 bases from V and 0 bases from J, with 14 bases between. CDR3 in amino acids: CASSPTMGSSYNEQFF. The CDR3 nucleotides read TGTGCCAGCAGTCCAACGATGGGGAGCTCCTACAATGAGCAGTTCTTC.

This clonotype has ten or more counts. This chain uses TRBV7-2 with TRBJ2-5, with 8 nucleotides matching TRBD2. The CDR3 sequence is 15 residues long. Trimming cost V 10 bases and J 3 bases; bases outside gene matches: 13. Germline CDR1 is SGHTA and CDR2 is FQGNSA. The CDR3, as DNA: TGTGCCACGCAGCGGGGGCGCTCAGGAAAAGAGACCCAGTACTTC. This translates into CATQRGRSGKETQYF. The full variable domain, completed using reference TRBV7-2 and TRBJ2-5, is GAGVSQSPSNKVTEKGKDVELRCDPISGHTALYWYRQSLGQGLEFLIYFQGNSAPDKSGLPSDRFSAERTGGSVSTLTIQRTQQEDSAVYLCATQRGRSGKETQYFGPGTRLLVL.

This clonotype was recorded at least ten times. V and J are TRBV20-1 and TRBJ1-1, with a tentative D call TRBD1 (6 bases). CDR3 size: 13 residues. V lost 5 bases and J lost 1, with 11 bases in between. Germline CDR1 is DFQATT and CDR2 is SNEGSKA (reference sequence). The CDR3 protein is CSAGRDTNTEAFF. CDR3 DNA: TGCAGTGCTGGGCGGGACACGAACACTGAAGCTTTCTTT.

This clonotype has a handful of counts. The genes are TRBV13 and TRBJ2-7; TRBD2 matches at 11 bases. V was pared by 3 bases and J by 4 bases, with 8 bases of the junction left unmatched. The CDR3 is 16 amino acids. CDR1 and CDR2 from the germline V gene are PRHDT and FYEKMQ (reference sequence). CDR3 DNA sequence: TGTGCCAGCAGCTTCTCCCGTAGCGGGAGGGTGTACGAGCAGTACTTC. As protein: CASSFSRSGRVYEQYF.

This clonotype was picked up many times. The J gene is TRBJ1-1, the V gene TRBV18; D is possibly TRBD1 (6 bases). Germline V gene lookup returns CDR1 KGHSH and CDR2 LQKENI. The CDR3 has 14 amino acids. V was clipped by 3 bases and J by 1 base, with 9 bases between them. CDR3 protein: CASSPMTGNTEAFF. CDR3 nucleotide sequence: TGTGCCAGCTCACCTATGACAGGGAACACTGAAGCTTTCTTT.

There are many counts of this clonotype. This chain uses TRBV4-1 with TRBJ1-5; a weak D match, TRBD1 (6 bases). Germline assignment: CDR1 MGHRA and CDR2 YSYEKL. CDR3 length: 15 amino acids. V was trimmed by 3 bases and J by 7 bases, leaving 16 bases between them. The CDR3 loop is CASSHRGGTNQPQHF. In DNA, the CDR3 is TGCGCCAGCAGCCATAGAGGGGGGACAAACCAGCCCCAGCATTTT.

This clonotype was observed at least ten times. CDR3: CASSSSIGELFF. As DNA, the CDR3 is TGTGCCAGCAGTTCCTCAATTGGGGAGCTGTTTTTT. The chain couples TRBV12-3 or TRBV12-4 to TRBJ2-2; no reliable D call. Trimming cost V 4 bases and J 8 bases, with 8 bases left between them. The CDR3 runs 12 residues.

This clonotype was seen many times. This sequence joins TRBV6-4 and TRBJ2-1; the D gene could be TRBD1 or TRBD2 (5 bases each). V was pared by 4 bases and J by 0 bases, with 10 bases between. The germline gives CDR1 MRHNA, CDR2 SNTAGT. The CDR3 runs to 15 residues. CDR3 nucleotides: TGTGCCAGCAGTGCGGGGCCCAGCTCCTACAATGAGCAGTTCTTC. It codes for CASSAGPSSYNEQFF.

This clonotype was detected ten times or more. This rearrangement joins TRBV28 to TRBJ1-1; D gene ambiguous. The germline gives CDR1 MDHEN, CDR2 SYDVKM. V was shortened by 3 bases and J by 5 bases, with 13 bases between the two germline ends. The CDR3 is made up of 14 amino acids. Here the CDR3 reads CASSFRNVGTEAFF. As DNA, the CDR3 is TGTGCCAGCAGTTTCAGGAATGTTGGGACTGAAGCTTTCTTT.

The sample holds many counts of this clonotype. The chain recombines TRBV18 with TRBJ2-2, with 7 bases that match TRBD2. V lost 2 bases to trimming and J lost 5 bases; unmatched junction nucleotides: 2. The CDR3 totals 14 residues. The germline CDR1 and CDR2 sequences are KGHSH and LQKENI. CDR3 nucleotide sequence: TGTGCCAGCTCACCAATGCGGGAGACCGGGGAGCTGTTTTTT. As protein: CASSPMRETGELFF.